The T cell receptor beta chain described here comes from a study of T cells in Graves' hyperthyroidism and ophthalmopathy. The V gene's germline CDR1 is MDHEN and CDR2 SYDVKM. This CDR3 comprises 17 residues. V lost 3 bases and J lost 0; bases outside the gene matches: 7. This clonotype was seen at least ten times. Disease duration was under 3 months in the ophthalmopathy patients, who also had a Clinical Activity Score of at least 3 and a NOSPECS grade of at least 4. In making diagnoses, clinical symptoms, serum thyroxine and TRAb, thyroid ultrasound and orbital computed tomography were all used. Fresh 10 ml peripheral blood yielded PBMCs. TCR beta CDR3 sequences were amplified from RNA transcripts. The HTBI primer set served for first-round RT-PCR of the TCR CDR3. TCRdb re-called the multiplex PCR reads with MiXCR, one entry per CDR3 protein. Among 600,000 or so distinct CDR3 sequences listed, about 14% were seen once.

The sequenced material came from blood. V usage is TRBV28 and J usage is TRBJ2-1; 8 bases map to TRBD2. This TCR was sampled from a woman aged 45-65 years with Graves' ophthalmopathy. CDR3 sequence reads: CASSLGFSGVSYNEQFF. CDR3 DNA sequence: TGTGCCAGCAGTTTGGGCTTTAGCGGGGTCTCCTACAATGAGCAGTTCTTC.